This T cell receptor (beta chain) was sequenced in a study of shared clonotypes between healthy human individuals. Study-level findings and limits: The generation probabilities recorded for non-shared clonotypes fell below those of clonotypes shared by all four donors. Around 5% was the fraction of naive CD4 clonotypes found shared across several donors. Among the subsets, naive ones generally showed larger estimated richness than memory ones.

The assay was immunoSEQ multiplex PCR, and TCRdb's table has in-frame clones only and misses some. The sample has 650,000 to 700,000 clones; 90% are singletons. Regarding this clone: Its antigen remains unidentified.

CDR1 is SEHNR and CDR2 is FQNEAQ in the germline V gene (reference sequence). Trimming cost V 0 bases and J 5 bases, with 11 bases left between them. The CDR3 runs 15 residues. This receptor was obtained from a man aged 18 to 29 in good health. Some clones in this sample may be carry-over from other donors' samples. Input material: memory CD8+ T cells from PBMCs. Stated subset: CD45RO+ cells pooled with CCR7-negative TemRA cells. The genes are TRBV7-9 and TRBJ2-1; tentative D call: TRBD1 (6 bases). CDR3 DNA: TGTGCCAGCAGCTTAGCACAGGGTATTAACAATGAGCAGTTCTTC. This translates into CASSLAQGINNEQFF.